These T cell receptor beta chains were read from a single sample in a study of cytomegalovirus exposure and HLA in healthy donors. Profiled with immunoSEQ multiplex PCR; TCRdb holds only in-frame clones, not every one. The sample includes about 130,000 clones, roughly 82% of them seen just once. Sequencing used PBMCs. The receptor source for this set is a boy aged 10-17 years in good health and CMV-seronegative. CDR3s include the opening cysteine and the closing phenylalanine or tryptophan. A D gene is named only where the DNA matches it firmly. Size is stated for part of the rows, as once, few or many counts, or as a class when the clone is expanded.

j_call | d_call | v_call | clone_size | cdr3_aa | cdr3_nt
TRBJ2-7 | TRBD1 | TRBV10-3 | . | CAISETGQARYEQYF | TGTGCCATCAGTGAAACAGGACAGGCGCGGTACGAGCAGTACTTC
TRBJ1-1 | . | TRBV30 | . | CAWTSGVPNTEAFF | TGTGCCTGGACCTCAGGGGTCCCGAACACTGAAGCTTTCTTT
TRBJ1-1 | . | TRBV9 | . | CASSETLVSTEAFF | TGTGCCAGCAGCGAGACTTTGGTTAGCACTGAAGCTTTCTTT
TRBJ2-7 | TRBD1 | TRBV2 | . | CASSAGTGWYEQYF | TGTGCCAGCAGCGCCGGGACAGGGTGGTACGAGCAGTACTTC
TRBJ1-1 | . | TRBV16 | . | CASSPTDRRNTEAFF | TGTGCCAGCAGCCCCACGGACAGACGGAACACTGAAGCTTTCTTT
TRBJ1-1 | TRBD1 | TRBV18 | . | CASSLAGGTEAFF | TGTGCCAGCTCACTTGCAGGGGGCACTGAAGCTTTCTTT
TRBJ2-7 | TRBD1 | TRBV18 | . | CASSDLQGAGEQYF | TGTGCCAGCTCAGACCTACAGGGGGCAGGCGAGCAGTACTTC
TRBJ1-1 | . | TRBV4-1 | . | CASSLAGETEAFF | TGCGCCAGCAGTCTGGCCGGGGAAACTGAAGCTTTCTTT
TRBJ1-1 | TRBD1 | TRBV4-2 | . | CASSLYRGHTEAFF | TGTGCCAGCAGCCTGTACAGGGGGCACACTGAAGCTTTCTTT
TRBJ2-7 | TRBD1 | TRBV30 | . | CAWAPDRGSYEQYF | TGTGCCTGGGCACCAGACAGGGGCTCCTACGAGCAGTACTTC
TRBJ1-4 | . | TRBV7-9 | . | CASNGGGDLTNEKLFF | TGTGCCAGCAACGGGGGAGGGGACCTAACTAATGAAAAACTGTTTTTT
TRBJ2-5 | . | TRBV5-1 | . | CASSLEEGLETQYF | TGCGCCAGCAGCTTGGAGGAGGGTCTCGAGACCCAGTACTTC
TRBJ1-1 | . | TRBV5-6 | . | CASSLVGGLGTEAFF | TGTGCCAGCAGCTTGGTCGGGGGGTTGGGCACTGAAGCTTTCTTT
TRBJ1-1 | . | TRBV5-1 | few | CASSTWDKGRAFF | TGCGCCAGCAGCACATGGGACAAGGGAAGGGCTTTCTTT
TRBJ2-7 | TRBD2 | TRBV4-1 | . | CASSQILAGGTYEQYF | TGCGCCAGCAGCCAGATTCTAGCGGGAGGCACCTACGAGCAGTACTTC
TRBJ1-1 | TRBD1 | TRBV10-3 | . | CAISESTGATEAFF | TGTGCCATCAGTGAGTCTACAGGGGCCACTGAAGCTTTCTTT
TRBJ2-5 | TRBD1 | TRBV11-3 | . | CASSLGIGGLETQYF | TGTGCCAGCAGCTTAGGGATAGGGGGCTTGGAGACCCAGTACTTC
TRBJ2-7 | TRBD1 | TRBV30 | . | CAWEQGAGEQYF | TGTGCCTGGGAACAGGGGGCGGGGGAGCAGTACTTC
TRBJ2-5 | . | TRBV6-6 | . | CASNGLSTLEETQYF | TGTGCCAGCAACGGACTCTCCACTTTAGAAGAGACCCAGTACTTC
TRBJ2-6 | TRBD2 | TRBV7-9 | few | CASSLWTLAGGAGANVLTF | TGTGCCAGCAGCTTATGGACTCTAGCGGGAGGGGCTGGGGCCAACGTCCTGACTTTC
TRBJ2-3 | . | TRBV6-5 | few | CASGDSLADTQYF | TGTGCCAGCGGAGATTCTCTAGCAGATACGCAGTATTTT
TRBJ1-1 | TRBD1 | TRBV9 | . | CASSTGQGASTEAFF | TGTGCCAGCAGCACAGGACAGGGGGCAAGTACTGAAGCTTTCTTT
TRBJ1-2 | TRBD1 | TRBV5-1 | . | CASSKEGQGFGYTF | TGCGCCAGCAGCAAGGAAGGACAGGGATTTGGCTACACCTTC
TRBJ2-5 | TRBD1 | TRBV5-6 | . | CASSLAGQQVPQETQYF | TGTGCCAGCAGCTTGGCGGGACAGCAAGTTCCCCAAGAGACCCAGTACTTC
TRBJ2-7 | . | TRBV21-1 | . | CASSKDLLQQGLTAYEQYF | TGTGCCAGCAGCAAAGACCTCCTGCAACAGGGCCTAACTGCCTACGAGCAGTACTTC
TRBJ2-3 | TRBD2 | TRBV30 | once | CAWSVGTSGYTDTQYF | TGTGCCTGGAGTGTAGGGACTAGCGGGTACACAGATACGCAGTATTTT
TRBJ2-7 | TRBD2 | TRBV5-1 | . | CASSLSGSTYEQYF | TGCGCCAGCAGCCTCAGCGGGAGTACCTACGAGCAGTACTTC
TRBJ1-4 | . | TRBV30 | . | CAWSGGGPEKLFF | TGTGCCTGGAGTGGGGGGGGCCCTGAAAAACTGTTTTTT
TRBJ2-7 | . | TRBV4-1 | . | CASSQEAGGPSSYEQYF | TGCGCCAGCAGCCAAGAGGCCGGGGGACCCAGCTCCTACGAGCAGTACTTC
TRBJ1-1 | . | TRBV30 | . | CARRDSVNTEAFF | TGTGCCCGTCGGGATAGCGTGAACACTGAAGCTTTCTTT
TRBJ2-7 | . | TRBV2 | . | CASSDNSYEQYF | TGTGCCAGCAGCGACAACTCCTACGAGCAGTACTTC
TRBJ1-1 | . | TRBV7-2 | . | CASSTSLNTEAFF | TGTGCCAGCAGCACTAGTTTGAACACTGAAGCTTTCTTT
TRBJ1-1 | . | TRBV13 | . | CASGARAGGTEAFF | TGTGCCAGCGGAGCTCGGGCAGGAGGGACTGAAGCTTTCTTT
TRBJ1-4 | . | TRBV2 | few | CASSGRGKLFF | TGTGCCAGCAGTGGCCGGGGAAAACTGTTTTTT
TRBJ2-1 | TRBD2 | TRBV5-6 | . | CASQSAGLAGTREQFF | TGTGCCAGTCAATCCGCGGGACTAGCGGGAACGCGCGAGCAGTTCTTC
TRBJ2-3 | TRBD2 | TRBV27 | . | CASSLSGATDTQYF | TGTGCCAGCAGTTTAAGCGGGGCCACAGATACGCAGTATTTT
TRBJ2-7 | . | TRBV6-5 | . | CASSYFQGNEQYF | TGTGCCAGCAGTTACTTTCAGGGGAACGAGCAGTACTTC
TRBJ1-1 | . | TRBV7-9 | . | CASSFSRGTEAFF | TGTGCCAGCAGCTTCTCCCGGGGCACTGAAGCTTTCTTT
TRBJ1-3 | . | TRBV30 | . | CAWTNSGNTIYF | TGTGCCTGGACTAACAGTGGAAACACCATATATTTT
TRBJ2-1 | TRBD2 | TRBV4-2 | . | CASSQSSGSDEQFF | TGTGCCAGCAGCCAGTCTAGCGGGAGTGATGAGCAGTTCTTC
TRBJ1-2 | TRBD1 | TRBV6-1 | . | CATIFPRGTYGYTF | TGTGCCACCATATTCCCCAGGGGGACCTATGGCTACACCTTC
TRBJ2-1 | TRBD2 | TRBV25-1 | . | CASRSGRGVRYNEQFF | TGTGCCAGCAGGAGCGGGAGGGGTGTAAGGTACAATGAGCAGTTCTTC
TRBJ2-1 | . | TRBV2 | . | CASRDGTLANNEQFF | TGTGCCAGCAGGGACGGGACTCTCGCGAACAATGAGCAGTTCTTC
TRBJ2-1 | TRBD2 | TRBV10-3 | few | CAISHGLAGSYNEQFF | TGTGCCATCAGTCACGGACTAGCGGGCTCCTACAATGAGCAGTTCTTC
TRBJ2-1 | . | TRBV11-2 | . | CASTPWSNNEQFF | TGTGCCAGCACCCCCTGGAGTAACAATGAGCAGTTCTTC
TRBJ2-1 | TRBD2 | TRBV10-3 | . | CAISEGGLAGDNEQFF | TGTGCCATCAGTGAGGGGGGGCTAGCGGGAGATAATGAGCAGTTCTTC
TRBJ2-7 | . | TRBV5-1 | . | CASRVSPSLYEQYF | TGCGCCAGCCGGGTCTCCCCATCCTTATACGAGCAGTACTTC
TRBJ1-1 | . | TRBV27 | . | CASSLSPRTEAFF | TGTGCCAGCAGTTTATCCCCTCGGACTGAAGCTTTCTTT
TRBJ1-4 | TRBD1 | TRBV6-1 | . | CASRRNRGLGEKLFF | TGTGCCAGCAGACGTAACAGGGGGCTTGGTGAAAAACTGTTTTTT
TRBJ2-1 | TRBD2 | TRBV30 | . | CACSGSRNEQFF | TGTGCCTGTAGCGGGAGTAGGAATGAGCAGTTCTTC
TRBJ2-2 | . | TRBV4-2 | . | CASSQGGGELFF | TGTGCCAGCAGCCAGGGAGGCGGGGAGCTGTTTTTT
TRBJ1-1 | TRBD1 | TRBV18 | few | CASSQGTATEAFF | TGTGCCAGCTCACAAGGGACAGCCACTGAAGCTTTCTTT
TRBJ1-3 | . | TRBV4-1 | . | CASSYDIRNTIYF | TGCGCCAGCAGCTATGACATACGTAACACCATATATTTT
TRBJ2-3 | TRBD2 | TRBV7-2 | few | CASRLAGVADTQYF | TGTGCCAGCAGGTTAGCGGGAGTCGCAGATACGCAGTATTTT
TRBJ2-7 | TRBD1 | TRBV5-1 | . | CASSSDRGAYEQYF | TGCGCCAGCAGTTCCGACAGGGGGGCCTACGAGCAGTACTTC